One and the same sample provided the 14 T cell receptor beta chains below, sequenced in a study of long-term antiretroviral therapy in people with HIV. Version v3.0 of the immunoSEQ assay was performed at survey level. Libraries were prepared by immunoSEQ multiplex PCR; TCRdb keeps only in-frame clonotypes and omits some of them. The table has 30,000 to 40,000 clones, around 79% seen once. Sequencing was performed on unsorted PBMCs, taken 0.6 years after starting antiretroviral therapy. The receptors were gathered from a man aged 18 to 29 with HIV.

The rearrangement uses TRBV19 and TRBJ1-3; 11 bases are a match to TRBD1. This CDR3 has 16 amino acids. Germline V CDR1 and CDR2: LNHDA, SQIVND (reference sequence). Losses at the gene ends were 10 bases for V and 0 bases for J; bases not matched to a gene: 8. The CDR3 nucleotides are TGTGCCACCCAGACGGACAGGGGGCCCTCTGGAAACACCATATATTTT. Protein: CATQTDRGPSGNTIYF.

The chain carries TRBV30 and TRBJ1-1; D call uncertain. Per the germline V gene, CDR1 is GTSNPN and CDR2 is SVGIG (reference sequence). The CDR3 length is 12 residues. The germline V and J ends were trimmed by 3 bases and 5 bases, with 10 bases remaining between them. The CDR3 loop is CAWSGVGTEAFF. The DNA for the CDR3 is TGTGCCTGGAGCGGTGTGGGAACTGAAGCTTTCTTT.

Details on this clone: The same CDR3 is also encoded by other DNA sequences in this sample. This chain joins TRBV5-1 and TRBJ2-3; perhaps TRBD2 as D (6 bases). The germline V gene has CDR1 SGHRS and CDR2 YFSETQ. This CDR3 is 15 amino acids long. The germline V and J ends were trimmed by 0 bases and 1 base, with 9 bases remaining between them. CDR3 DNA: TGCGCCAGCAGCTTGGCGGGAGTGGGCACAGATACGCAGTATTTT. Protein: CASSLAGVGTDTQYF. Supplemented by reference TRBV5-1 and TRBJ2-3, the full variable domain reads KAGVTQTPRYLIKTRGQQVTLSCSPISGHRSVSWYQQTPGQGLQFLFEYFSETQRNKGNFPGRFSGRQFSNSRSEMNVSTLELGDSALYLCASSLAGVGTDTQYFGPGTRLTVL.

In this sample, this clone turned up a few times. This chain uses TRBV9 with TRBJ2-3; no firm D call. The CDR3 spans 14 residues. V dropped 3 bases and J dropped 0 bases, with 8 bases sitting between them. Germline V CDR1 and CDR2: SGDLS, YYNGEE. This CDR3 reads CASSGVASTDTQYF. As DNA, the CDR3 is TGTGCCAGCAGCGGGGTGGCGAGCACAGATACGCAGTATTTT.

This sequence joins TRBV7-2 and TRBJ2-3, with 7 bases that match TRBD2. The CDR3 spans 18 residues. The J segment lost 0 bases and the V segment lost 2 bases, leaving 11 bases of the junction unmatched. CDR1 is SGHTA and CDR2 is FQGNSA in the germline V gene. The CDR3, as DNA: TGTGCCAGCAGCTTAAGTTTCTTTCTAGCGGCAAGCACAGATACGCAGTATTTT. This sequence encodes CASSLSFFLAASTDTQYF.

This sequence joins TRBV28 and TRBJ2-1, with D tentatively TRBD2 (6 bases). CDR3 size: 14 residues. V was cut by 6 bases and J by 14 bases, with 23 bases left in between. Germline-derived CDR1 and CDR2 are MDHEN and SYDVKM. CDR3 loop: CASRDPLAFTPEFF. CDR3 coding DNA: TGTGCCAGCAGGGACCCTCTAGCGTTTACCCCGGAGTTCTTC.

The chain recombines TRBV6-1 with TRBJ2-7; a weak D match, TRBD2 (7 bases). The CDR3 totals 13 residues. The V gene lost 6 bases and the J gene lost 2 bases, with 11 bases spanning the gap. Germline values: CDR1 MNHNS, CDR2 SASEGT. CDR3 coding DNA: TGTGCCAGCAGGTACGGGGGGCCCTACGAGCAGTACTTC. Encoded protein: CASRYGGPYEQYF.

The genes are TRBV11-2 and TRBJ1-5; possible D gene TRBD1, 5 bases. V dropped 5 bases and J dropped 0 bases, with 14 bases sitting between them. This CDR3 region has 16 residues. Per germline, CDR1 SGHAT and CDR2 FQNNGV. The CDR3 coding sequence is TGTGCCAGCAGCCCGGTTGGGGGATATAGCAATCAGCCCCAGCATTTT. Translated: CASSPVGGYSNQPQHF.

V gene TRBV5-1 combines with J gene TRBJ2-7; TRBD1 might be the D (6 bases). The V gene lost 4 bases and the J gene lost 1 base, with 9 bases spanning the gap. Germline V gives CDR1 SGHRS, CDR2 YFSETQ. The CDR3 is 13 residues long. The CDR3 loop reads CASSVGTSYEQYF. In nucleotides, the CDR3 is TGCGCCAGCAGCGTCGGGACATCCTACGAGCAGTACTTC.

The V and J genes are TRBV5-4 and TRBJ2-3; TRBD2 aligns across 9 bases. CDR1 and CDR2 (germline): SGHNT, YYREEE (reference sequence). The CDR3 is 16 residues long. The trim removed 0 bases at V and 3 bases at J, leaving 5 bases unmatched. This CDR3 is CASSLGAGGPTDTQYF. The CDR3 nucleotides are TGTGCCAGCAGCTTGGGGGCGGGAGGGCCAACAGATACGCAGTATTTT. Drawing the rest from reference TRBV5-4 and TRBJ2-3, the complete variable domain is ETGVTQSPTHLIKTRGQQVTLRCSSQSGHNTVSWYQQALGQGPQFIFQYYREEENGRGNFPPRFSGLQFPNYSSELNVNALELDDSALYLCASSLGAGGPTDTQYFGPGTRLTVL.

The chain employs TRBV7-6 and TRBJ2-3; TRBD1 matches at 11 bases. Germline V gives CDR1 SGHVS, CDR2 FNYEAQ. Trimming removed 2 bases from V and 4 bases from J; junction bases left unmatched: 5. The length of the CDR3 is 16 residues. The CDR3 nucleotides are TGTGCCAGCAGCTTATATGGGACAGGGGGTTCAGATACGCAGTATTTT. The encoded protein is CASSLYGTGGSDTQYF.

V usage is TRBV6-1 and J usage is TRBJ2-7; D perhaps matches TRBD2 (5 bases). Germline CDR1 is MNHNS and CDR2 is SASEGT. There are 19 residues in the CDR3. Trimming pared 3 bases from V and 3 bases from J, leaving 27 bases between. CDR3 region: CASSERGMRLSSTIYEQYF. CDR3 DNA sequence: TGTGCCAGCAGTGAGAGAGGGATGCGACTGTCGTCAACCATCTACGAGCAGTACTTC.

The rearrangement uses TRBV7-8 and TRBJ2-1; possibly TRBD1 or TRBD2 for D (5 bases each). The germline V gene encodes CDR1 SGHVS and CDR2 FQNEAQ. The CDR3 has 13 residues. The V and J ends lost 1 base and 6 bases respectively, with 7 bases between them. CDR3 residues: CASSLGGPNEQFF. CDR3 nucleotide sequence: TGTGCCAGCAGCTTAGGGGGACCCAATGAGCAGTTCTTC.

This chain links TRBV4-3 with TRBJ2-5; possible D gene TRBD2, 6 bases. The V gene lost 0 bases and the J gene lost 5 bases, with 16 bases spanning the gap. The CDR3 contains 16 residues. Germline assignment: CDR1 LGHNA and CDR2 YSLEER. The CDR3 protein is CASSQDSGGARETQYF. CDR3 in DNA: TGCGCCAGCAGCCAAGATTCGGGCGGGGCCAGGGAGACCCAGTACTTC.